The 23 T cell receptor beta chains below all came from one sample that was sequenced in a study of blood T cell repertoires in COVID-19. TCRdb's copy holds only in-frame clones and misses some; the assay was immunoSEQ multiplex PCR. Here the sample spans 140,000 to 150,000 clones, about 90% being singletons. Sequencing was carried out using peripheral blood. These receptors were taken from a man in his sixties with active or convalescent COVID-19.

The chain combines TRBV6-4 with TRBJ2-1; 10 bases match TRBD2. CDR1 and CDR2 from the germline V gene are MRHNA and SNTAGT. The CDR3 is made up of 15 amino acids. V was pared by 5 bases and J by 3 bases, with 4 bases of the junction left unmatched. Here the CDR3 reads CASSLAGVNYNEQFF. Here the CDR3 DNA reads TGTGCCAGCAGTCTAGCGGGAGTAAACTACAATGAGCAGTTCTTC.

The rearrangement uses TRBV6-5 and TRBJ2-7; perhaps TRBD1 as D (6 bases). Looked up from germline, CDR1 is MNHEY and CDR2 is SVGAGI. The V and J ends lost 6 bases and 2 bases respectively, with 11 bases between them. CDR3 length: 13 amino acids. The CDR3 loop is CASRDRNAYEQYF. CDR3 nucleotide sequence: TGTGCCAGCAGAGACAGGAATGCCTACGAGCAGTACTTC.

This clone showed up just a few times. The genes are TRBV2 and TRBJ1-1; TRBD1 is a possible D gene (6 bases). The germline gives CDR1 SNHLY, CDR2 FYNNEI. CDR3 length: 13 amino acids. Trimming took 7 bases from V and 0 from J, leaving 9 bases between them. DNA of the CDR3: TGTGCCAGCAAGGGGACAATGAACACTGAAGCTTTCTTT. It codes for CASKGTMNTEAFF.

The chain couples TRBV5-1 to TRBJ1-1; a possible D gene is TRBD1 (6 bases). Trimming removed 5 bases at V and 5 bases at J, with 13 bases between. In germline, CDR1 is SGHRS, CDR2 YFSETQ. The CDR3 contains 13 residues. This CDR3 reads CASSTRGGTEAFF. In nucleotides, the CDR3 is TGCGCCAGCAGTACGAGGGGGGGAACTGAAGCTTTCTTT.

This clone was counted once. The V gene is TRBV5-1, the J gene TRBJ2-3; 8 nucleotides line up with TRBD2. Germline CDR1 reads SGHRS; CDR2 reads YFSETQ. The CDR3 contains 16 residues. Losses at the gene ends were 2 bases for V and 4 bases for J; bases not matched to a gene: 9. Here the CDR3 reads CASSLGSGSASDTQYF. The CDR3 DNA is TGCGCCAGCAGCTTAGGAAGCGGGAGTGCATCAGATACGCAGTATTTT.

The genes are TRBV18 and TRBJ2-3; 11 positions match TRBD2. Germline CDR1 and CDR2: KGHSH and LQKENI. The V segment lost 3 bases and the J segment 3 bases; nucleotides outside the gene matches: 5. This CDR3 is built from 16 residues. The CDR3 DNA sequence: TGTGCCAGCTCACCGTCAATAGCGGGAGGGACAGATACGCAGTATTTT. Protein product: CASSPSIAGGTDTQYF.

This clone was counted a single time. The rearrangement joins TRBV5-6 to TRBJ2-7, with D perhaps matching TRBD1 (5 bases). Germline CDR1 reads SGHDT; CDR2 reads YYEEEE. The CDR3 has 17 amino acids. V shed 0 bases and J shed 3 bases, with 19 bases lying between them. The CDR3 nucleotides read TGTGCCAGCAGCTTGGCACTCATAGGGGATAGTCTCTACGAGCAGTACTTC. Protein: CASSLALIGDSLYEQYF.

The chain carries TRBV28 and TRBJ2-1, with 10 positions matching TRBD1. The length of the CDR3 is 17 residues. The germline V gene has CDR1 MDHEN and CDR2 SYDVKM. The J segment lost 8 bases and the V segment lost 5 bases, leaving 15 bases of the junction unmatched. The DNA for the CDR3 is TGTGCCAGCAGTCCGTCCACCGGGACAGGGGTGAGGCATGAGCAGTTCTTC. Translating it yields CASSPSTGTGVRHEQFF.

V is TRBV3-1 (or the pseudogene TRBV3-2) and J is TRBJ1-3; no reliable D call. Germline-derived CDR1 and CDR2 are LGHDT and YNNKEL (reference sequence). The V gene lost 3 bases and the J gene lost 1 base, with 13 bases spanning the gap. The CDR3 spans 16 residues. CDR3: CASSQSWWQSGNTIYF. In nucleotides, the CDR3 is TGTGCCAGCAGCCAGTCCTGGTGGCAATCTGGAAACACCATATATTTT.

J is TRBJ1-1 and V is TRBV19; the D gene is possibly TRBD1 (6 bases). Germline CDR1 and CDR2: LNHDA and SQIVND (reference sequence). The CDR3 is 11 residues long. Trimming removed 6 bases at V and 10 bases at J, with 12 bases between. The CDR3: CASRTGHGAFF. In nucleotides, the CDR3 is TGTGCCAGTAGGACAGGCCACGGAGCTTTCTTT.

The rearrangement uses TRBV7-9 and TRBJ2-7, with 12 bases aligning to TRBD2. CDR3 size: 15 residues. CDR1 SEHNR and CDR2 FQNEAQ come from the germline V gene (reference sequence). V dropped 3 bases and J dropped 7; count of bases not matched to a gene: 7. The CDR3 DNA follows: TGTGCCAGCAGCTTCCCTAGCGGGAGGGTCGGGGAGCAGTACTTC. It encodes CASSFPSGRVGEQYF.

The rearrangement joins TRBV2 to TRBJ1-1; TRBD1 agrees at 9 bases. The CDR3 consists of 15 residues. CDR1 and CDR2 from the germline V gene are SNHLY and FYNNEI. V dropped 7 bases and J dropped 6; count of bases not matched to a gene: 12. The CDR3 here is CASTIYDRGGSEAFF. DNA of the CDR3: TGTGCCAGCACCATATACGACAGGGGGGGGTCTGAAGCTTTCTTT.

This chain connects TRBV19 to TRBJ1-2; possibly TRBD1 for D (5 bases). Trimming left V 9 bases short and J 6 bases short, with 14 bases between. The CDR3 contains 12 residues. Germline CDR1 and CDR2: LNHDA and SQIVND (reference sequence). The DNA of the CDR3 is TGTGCCAGCGGCAGAACCAGGGATGGCTACACCTTC. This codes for CASGRTRDGYTF. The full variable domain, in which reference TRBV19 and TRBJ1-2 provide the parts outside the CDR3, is DGGITQSPKYLFRKEGQNVTLSCEQNLNHDAMYWYRQDPGQGLRLIYYSQIVNDFQKGDIAEGYSVSREKKESFPLTVTSAQKNPTAFYLCASGRTRDGYTFGSGTRLTVV.

This CDR3 reads CASRAGSTNNSPLHF. The CDR3 DNA reads TGTGCCAGCAGGGCGGGGAGTACAAATAATTCACCCCTCCACTTT. The chain carries TRBV6-5 and TRBJ1-6; D gene uncertain. V was shortened by 6 bases and J by 5 bases, with 14 bases between the two germline ends. Germline V gene lookup returns CDR1 MNHEY and CDR2 SVGAGI. The CDR3 runs 15 residues.

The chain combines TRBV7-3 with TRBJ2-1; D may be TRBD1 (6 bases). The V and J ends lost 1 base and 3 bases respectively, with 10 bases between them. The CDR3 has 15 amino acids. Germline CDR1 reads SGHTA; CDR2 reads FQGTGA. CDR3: CASSLRQALYNEQFF. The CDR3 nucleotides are TGTGCCAGCAGCTTAAGACAGGCCCTCTACAATGAGCAGTTCTTC.

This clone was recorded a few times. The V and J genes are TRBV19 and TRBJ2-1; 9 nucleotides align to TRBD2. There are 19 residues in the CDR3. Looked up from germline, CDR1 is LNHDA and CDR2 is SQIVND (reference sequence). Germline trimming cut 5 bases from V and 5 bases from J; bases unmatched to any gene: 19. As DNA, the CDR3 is TGTGCCAGTAGTCCCCCGCTTTGGCTAGCGGGAACAGTCAACAATGAGCAGTTCTTC. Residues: CASSPPLWLAGTVNNEQFF.

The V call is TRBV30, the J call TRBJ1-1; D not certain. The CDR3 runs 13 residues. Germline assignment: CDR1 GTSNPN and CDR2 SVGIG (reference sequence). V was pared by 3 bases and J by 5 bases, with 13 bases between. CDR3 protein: CAWRRAPGTEAFF. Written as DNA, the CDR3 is TGTGCCTGGAGACGGGCCCCGGGGACTGAAGCTTTCTTT.

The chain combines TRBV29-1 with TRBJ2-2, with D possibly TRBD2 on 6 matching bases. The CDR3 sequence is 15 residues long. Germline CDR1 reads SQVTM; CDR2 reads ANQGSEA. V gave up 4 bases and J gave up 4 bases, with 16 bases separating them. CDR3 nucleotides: TGCAGCGTTGCACCTGAAGTAGCGGCCACCGGGGAGCTGTTTTTT. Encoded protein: CSVAPEVAATGELFF.

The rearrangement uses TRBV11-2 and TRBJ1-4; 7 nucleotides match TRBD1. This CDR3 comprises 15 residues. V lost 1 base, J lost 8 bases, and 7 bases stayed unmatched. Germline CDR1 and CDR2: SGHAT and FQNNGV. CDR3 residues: CASSLGDRDWEKLFF. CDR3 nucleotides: TGTGCCAGCAGCTTAGGTGACAGGGACTGGGAAAAACTGTTTTTT. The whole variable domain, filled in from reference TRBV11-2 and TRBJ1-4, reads EAGVAQSPRYKIIEKRQSVAFWCNPISGHATLYWYQQILGQGPKLLIQFQNNGVVDDSQLPKDRFSAERLKGVDSTLKIQPAKLEDSAVYLCASSLGDRDWEKLFFGSGTQLSVL.

Here the CDR3 DNA reads TGTGCCAGCAGTTCTGCGACCGGGGAGCTGTTTTTT. This gives the protein CASSSATGELFF. The V call is TRBV12-3 or TRBV12-4, the J call TRBJ2-2, with unresolved D. This CDR3 region has 12 residues. Trimming shortened V by 4 bases and J by 5 bases, and 5 bases separated the two germline ends.

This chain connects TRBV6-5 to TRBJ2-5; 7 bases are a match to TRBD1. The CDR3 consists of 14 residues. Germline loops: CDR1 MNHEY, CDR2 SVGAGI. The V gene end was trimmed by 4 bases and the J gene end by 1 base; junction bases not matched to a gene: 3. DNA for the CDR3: TGTGCCAGCAGTTCTACAGGGGTCCAAGAGACCCAGTACTTC. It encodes CASSSTGVQETQYF.

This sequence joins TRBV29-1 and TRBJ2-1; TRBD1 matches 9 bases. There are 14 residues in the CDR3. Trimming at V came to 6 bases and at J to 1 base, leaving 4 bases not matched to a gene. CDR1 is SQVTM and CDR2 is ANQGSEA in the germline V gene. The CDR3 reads CSVETGGSYNEQFF. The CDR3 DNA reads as TGCAGCGTGGAGACAGGGGGATCCTACAATGAGCAGTTCTTC.

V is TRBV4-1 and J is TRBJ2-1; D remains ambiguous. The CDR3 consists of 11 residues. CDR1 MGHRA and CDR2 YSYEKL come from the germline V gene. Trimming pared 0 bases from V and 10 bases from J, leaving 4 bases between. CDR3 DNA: TGCGCCAGCAGCCAAGAGAGAGAGCAGTTCTTC. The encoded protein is CASSQEREQFF.